These 26 T cell receptor beta chains were all obtained from the same sample, sequenced in a study of blood T cell repertoires in COVID-19. The protocol was immunoSEQ multiplex PCR, while the TCRdb copy is restricted to in-frame clones and leaves out a portion. The sample lists 68,000 or so clones; roughly 85% were seen once. The specimen sequenced was peripheral blood. The receptors originated from a human donor in a cohort sampled during active COVID-19.

This clone came up once. The J gene is TRBJ1-2, the V gene TRBV5-6; D gene ambiguous. The CDR3 extends over 15 amino acids. V lost 5 bases, J lost 8 bases, and 22 bases lay in between. Germline CDR1 and CDR2: SGHDT and YYEEEE. CDR3 sequence reads: CASRPGRSSSIGYTF. CDR3 nucleotides: TGTGCCAGCAGACCCGGAAGGAGTTCCTCTATCGGCTACACCTTC.

In nucleotides, the CDR3 is TGTGCCAGCAGCTACGGACTGGGAAACTATGGCTACACCTTC. Encoded protein: CASSYGLGNYGYTF. The V gene is TRBV7-8, the J gene TRBJ1-2; no definite D call. The V end was cut by 4 bases, the J end by 2 bases, with 11 bases between. The germline CDR1 and CDR2 sequences are SGHVS and FQNEAQ. The CDR3 sequence is 14 residues long.

The J gene is TRBJ2-3, the V gene TRBV18, with TRBD1 identical over 8 bases. Germline CDR1 is KGHSH and CDR2 is LQKENI. J lost 4 bases, V lost 4 bases, and 4 bases had no gene match. The CDR3 runs 14 residues. Written as DNA, the CDR3 is TGTGCCAGCTCACAGCAGACAGGGGCAGATACGCAGTATTTT. This encodes CASSQQTGADTQYF. The complete variable domain, with remaining parts taken from reference TRBV18 and TRBJ2-3, reads NAGVMQNPRHLVRRRGQEARLRCSPMKGHSHVYWYRQLPEEGLKFMVYLQKENIIDESGMPKERFSAEFPKEGPSILRIQQVVRGDSAAYFCASSQQTGADTQYFGPGTRLTVL.

V is TRBV4-3 and J is TRBJ2-1; perhaps TRBD1 as D (5 bases). The CDR3 is 14 residues long. Germline-derived CDR1 and CDR2 are LGHNA and YSLEER. V lost 4 bases and J 1 base, leaving 8 bases between the germline ends. CDR3 protein: CASSPPGSYNEQFF. The DNA of the CDR3 is TGCGCCAGCAGCCCACCAGGGTCCTACAATGAGCAGTTCTTC.

CDR3 nucleotides: TGTGCCAGAACGACAGGCCAAGAGACCCAGTACTTC. Translation: CARTTGQETQYF. The gene calls are TRBV27 and TRBJ2-5, with a possible D match to TRBD1 (6 bases). Trimming cost V 9 bases and J 1 base, with 9 bases left between them. This CDR3 comprises 12 residues. In germline, CDR1 is MNHEY, CDR2 SMNVEV (reference sequence).

The V call is TRBV24-1, the J call TRBJ2-3; TRBD2 matches at 11 bases. The CDR3 contains 15 residues. The germline gives CDR1 KGHDR, CDR2 SFDVKD. V was pared by 4 bases and J by 4 bases, with 3 bases of the junction left unmatched. The CDR3 coding sequence is TGTGCCACCAGTGACCCACTAGCGGGAGCAGATACGCAGTATTTT. Protein product: CATSDPLAGADTQYF.

This clone occurred a few times. The chain carries TRBV5-6 and TRBJ2-5; TRBD1 aligns across 8 bases. V lost 0 bases to trimming and J lost 1 base; unmatched junction nucleotides: 2. This CDR3 has 15 amino acids. Germline loops: CDR1 SGHDT, CDR2 YYEEEE. The CDR3 region has the DNA TGTGCCAGCAGCTTGGAGGACAGGGCCCAAGAGACCCAGTACTTC. This translates into CASSLEDRAQETQYF.

The chain uses TRBV19 and TRBJ1-3; TRBD1 matches at 8 bases. V trimming: 3 bases; J trimming: 4 bases; junction bases outside the gene matches: 8. Germline CDR1 reads LNHDA; CDR2 reads SQIVND (reference sequence). The CDR3 runs to 16 residues. CDR3 amino acids: CASSMGQVDSGNTIYF. CDR3 bases: TGTGCCAGTAGTATGGGACAGGTGGATTCAGGAAACACCATATATTTT.

This clone has just one count. This CDR3 reads CASRPTEGLGKLFF. CDR3 nucleotide sequence: TGTGCCAGTAGGCCGACGGAGGGGCTCGGAAAACTGTTTTTT. The genes are TRBV19 and TRBJ1-4, with D maybe TRBD1 (5 bases). Germline-derived CDR1 and CDR2 are LNHDA and SQIVND (reference sequence). There are 14 residues in the CDR3. The V gene lost 6 bases and the J gene lost 10 bases, with 18 bases spanning the gap.

The chain's CDR3 is CASSPDSLETQYF. Here the CDR3 DNA reads TGCGCCAGCAGCCCCGACTCGTTAGAGACCCAGTACTTC. The gene calls are TRBV5-1 and TRBJ2-5; D not certain. The V and J ends lost 4 bases and 4 bases respectively, with 11 bases between them. From germline, CDR1 is SGHRS and CDR2 YFSETQ. The CDR3 is 13 amino acids.

This chain uses TRBV7-2 with TRBJ2-1, with 9 nucleotides matching TRBD2. This CDR3 comprises 16 residues. After removal of 5 bases from V and 7 bases from J, the junction contained 12 bases not matched to a gene. Germline-derived CDR1 and CDR2 are SGHTA and FQGNSA. The CDR3 spells CASSHRGGGRVNEQFF. The CDR3 DNA is TGTGCCAGCAGCCATAGGGGCGGCGGGAGGGTGAATGAGCAGTTCTTC.

The J gene is TRBJ1-4, the V gene TRBV7-3; a possible D gene is TRBD1 (6 bases). Germline assignment: CDR1 SGHTA and CDR2 FQGTGA. The V end was cut by 1 base, the J end by 0 bases, with 12 bases between. CDR3 length equals 17 residues. For the CDR3, the DNA is TGTGCCAGCAGCTTAATGGGCAGGACAGCAACTAATGAAAAACTGTTTTTT. It translates to CASSLMGRTATNEKLFF.

The rearrangement uses TRBV14 and TRBJ2-2; TRBD2 matches at 13 bases. Trimming cost V 4 bases and J 8 bases; bases outside gene matches: 7. Germline-derived CDR1 and CDR2 are SGHDN and FVKESK. The CDR3 runs to 16 residues. The CDR3 nucleotides are TGTGCCAGCAGCCTGCCGGGACTAGCGGGAAGGGGGGAGCTGTTTTTT. Translating it yields CASSLPGLAGRGELFF. Supplemented by reference TRBV14 and TRBJ2-2, the full variable domain reads EAGVTQFPSHSVIEKGQTVTLRCDPISGHDNLYWYRRVMGKEIKFLLHFVKESKQDESGMPNNRFLAERTGGTYSTLKVQPAELEDSGVYFCASSLPGLAGRGELFFGEGSRLTVL.

V usage is TRBV20-1 and J usage is TRBJ2-1, with TRBD2 matching 9 bases. The CDR3 is made up of 14 amino acids. The J segment lost 8 bases and the V segment lost 3 bases, leaving 8 bases of the junction unmatched. Germline assignment: CDR1 DFQATT and CDR2 SNEGSKA (reference sequence). The CDR3 region is CSASHSSGTYEQFF. For the CDR3, the DNA is TGCAGTGCTAGTCATTCTAGCGGGACCTATGAGCAGTTCTTC.

This chain connects TRBV9 to TRBJ2-7, with 8 bases matching TRBD2. This CDR3 has 16 amino acids. Germline V gene lookup returns CDR1 SGDLS and CDR2 YYNGEE. With V trimmed by 4 bases and J by 3 bases, 12 bases remained unmatched. The CDR3 DNA sequence: TGTGCCAGCAGCCTTAGCGGGACCTCCTTCGACTACGAGCAGTACTTC. Protein sequence: CASSLSGTSFDYEQYF.

V gene TRBV9 combines with J gene TRBJ2-1, with TRBD2 identical over 9 bases. Germline values: CDR1 SGDLS, CDR2 YYNGEE. CDR3 size: 18 residues. V lost 0 bases and J lost 0; bases outside the gene matches: 7. CDR3 DNA sequence: TGTGCCAGCAGCGTAGACCTTAGCGGGAGAAGCTCCTACAATGAGCAGTTCTTC. Translation: CASSVDLSGRSSYNEQFF.

This chain connects TRBV5-6 to TRBJ1-3; D is unresolved. V shed 3 bases and J shed 0 bases, with 10 bases lying between them. Germline CDR1 SGHDT, CDR2 YYEEEE. The CDR3 spans 15 residues. CDR3 in amino acids: CASSSRHGSGNTIYF. The CDR3, as DNA: TGTGCCAGCAGCTCACGACACGGCTCTGGAAACACCATATATTTT. The full variable domain, its missing parts supplied by reference TRBV5-6 and TRBJ1-3, is DAGVTQSPTHLIKTRGQQVTLRCSPKSGHDTVSWYQQALGQGPQFIFQYYEEEERQRGNFPDRFSGHQFPNYSSELNVNALLLGDSALYLCASSSRHGSGNTIYFGEGSWLTVV.

This chain connects TRBV5-1 to TRBJ2-7; 7 bases line up with TRBD2. With V trimmed by 4 bases and J by 1 base, 5 bases remained unmatched. The CDR3 is made up of 14 amino acids. In germline, CDR1 is SGHRS, CDR2 YFSETQ. The CDR3 here is CASSVPSGSYEQYF. CDR3 in DNA: TGCGCCAGCAGCGTTCCTAGCGGATCCTACGAGCAGTACTTC. Filled out from reference TRBV5-1 and TRBJ2-7, the complete variable domain reads KAGVTQTPRYLIKTRGQQVTLSCSPISGHRSVSWYQQTPGQGLQFLFEYFSETQRNKGNFPGRFSGRQFSNSRSEMNVSTLELGDSALYLCASSVPSGSYEQYFGPGTRLTVT.

V usage is TRBV4-3 and J usage is TRBJ2-2; tentative D call: TRBD1 (6 bases). Germline CDR1 and CDR2: LGHNA and YSLEER. This CDR3 is built from 16 residues. Trimming removed 1 base from V and 4 bases from J, with 13 bases in between. DNA for the CDR3: TGCGCCAGCAGCCAAGGGGGAACAGGGTCCACCGGGGAGCTGTTTTTT. Protein sequence: CASSQGGTGSTGELFF.

V is TRBV7-3 and J is TRBJ2-3; 7 positions match TRBD1. CDR3 length equals 16 residues. With V trimmed by 5 bases and J by 4 bases, 12 bases remained unmatched. Germline loops: CDR1 SGHTA, CDR2 FQGTGA. CDR3 nucleotides: TGTGCCAGCAGCCCCTCCCAAACAGGGGAACCAGATACGCAGTATTTT. Its protein is CASSPSQTGEPDTQYF.

This chain links TRBV20-1 with TRBJ2-5; D call uncertain. The V end lost 2 bases, the J end lost 5 bases, and 6 bases lay between the germline ends. This CDR3 has 11 amino acids. Germline V gene lookup returns CDR1 DFQATT and CDR2 SNEGSKA (reference sequence). The CDR3 DNA is TGCAGTGCTAGATTTGGCGAGACCCAGTACTTC. It is translated as CSARFGETQYF.

The chain uses TRBV6-2 or TRBV6-3 and TRBJ2-1, with 8 bases lining up with TRBD2. The CDR3 length is 16 residues. CDR1 is MNHEY and CDR2 is SVGEGT in the germline V gene. Losses at the gene ends were 5 bases for V and 10 bases for J; bases not matched to a gene: 16. The CDR3 protein is CASSPLGSGTAKEQFF. CDR3 nucleotide sequence: TGTGCCAGCAGTCCCCTGGGTAGCGGGACTGCTAAAGAGCAGTTCTTC.

The chain carries TRBV2 and TRBJ2-7, with a weak D call TRBD1 (6 bases). The V gene lost 5 bases and the J gene lost 0 bases, with 14 bases spanning the gap. The CDR3 contains 15 residues. Per the germline V gene, CDR1 is SNHLY and CDR2 is FYNNEI. This CDR3 reads CASSIGRGLSYEQYF. The CDR3 DNA reads TGTGCCAGCAGTATAGGCAGGGGCCTCTCCTACGAGCAGTACTTC.

CDR3 sequence reads: CAWKRDDYTEAFF. CDR3 DNA: TGTGCCTGGAAGCGGGACGACTACACTGAAGCTTTCTTT. V is TRBV30 and J is TRBJ1-1, with D tentatively TRBD1 (5 bases). The germline V and J ends were trimmed by 4 bases and 3 bases, with 12 bases remaining between them. The CDR3 is 13 residues long. Germline values: CDR1 GTSNPN, CDR2 SVGIG (reference sequence).

This chain connects TRBV6-5 to TRBJ1-2; a weak D match, TRBD1 (6 bases). V lost 6 bases and J 5 bases, leaving 19 bases between the germline ends. CDR1 is MNHEY and CDR2 is SVGAGI in the germline V gene. The CDR3 loop spans 15 amino acids. CDR3 protein: CASSRSGGLGYGYTF. The DNA for the CDR3 is TGTGCCAGCAGCCGCAGCGGGGGCTTAGGATATGGCTACACCTTC.

The V and J genes are TRBV28 and TRBJ2-4, with 14 bases identical to TRBD2. CDR3 length: 19 amino acids. CDR1 MDHEN and CDR2 SYDVKM come from the germline V gene. The V gene end was trimmed by 5 bases and the J gene end by 0 bases; junction bases not matched to a gene: 9. CDR3 DNA: TGTGCCAGCAGTCGTCCCGGGACTAGCGGGAGAGTAGCCAAAAACATTCAGTACTTC. Its protein product is CASSRPGTSGRVAKNIQYF.